The 18 T cell receptor beta chains below all came from one sample that was sequenced in a study of spatial heterogeneity in lung cancer. TCRdb re-called the 5' RACE reads with MiXCR, one entry per CDR3 protein. Seen here are about 4,800 distinct CDR3 sequences, 16% observed once, and the top ten hold approximately 6%. Time point meaning: sample taken at primary tumor resection. Unsorted samples of tumor, nontumor lung or frozen PBMC had their whole RNA sequenced. Sequenced here: PBMCs, sampled at surgery. These receptors were taken from a male donor with early-stage non-small cell lung cancer.

V and J are TRBV4-1 and TRBJ2-7; 9 nucleotides line up with TRBD1. Germline V gene lookup returns CDR1 MGHRA and CDR2 YSYEKL. This CDR3 contains 15 residues. Trimming at V came to 3 bases and at J to 5 bases, leaving 8 bases not matched to a gene. CDR3 loop: CASSQQGQGNDEQYF. The CDR3 DNA is TGCGCCAGCAGCCAGCAAGGACAGGGGAACGACGAGCAGTACTTC.

By proportion, this clonotype is medium-sized. The chain uses TRBV6-1 and TRBJ1-5, with 7 bases lining up with TRBD1. This CDR3 region has 14 residues. The germline CDR1 and CDR2 sequences are MNHNS and SASEGT. The junction had 10 bases not matched to a gene; V was cut back by 7 bases and J by 7 bases. Here the CDR3 reads CASTYRGAGQPQHF. CDR3 coding DNA: TGTGCCAGCACCTACAGGGGCGCCGGGCAGCCCCAGCATTTT.

In its sample, this clonotype was seen many times. Germline is not matched at one junction end, which may reflect a read error. CDR3 loop: CASSASRALSGYTF. CDR3 sequence (DNA): TGCGCCAGTAGTGCCTCCAGGGCTTTGAGTGGCTACACCTTC. V and J are TRBV19 and TRBJ1-2; a weak D match, TRBD1 (5 bases). CDR3 length: 14 residues. CDR1 and CDR2 (germline): LNHDA, SQIVND (reference sequence).

This clonotype ranks as medium-sized (0.01 to 0.1%). V is TRBV27 and J is TRBJ1-6, with D unresolved. V shed 3 bases and J shed 4 bases, with 10 bases lying between them. Germline loops: CDR1 MNHEY, CDR2 SMNVEV (reference sequence). This CDR3 has 15 residues. CDR3 amino acids: CASSFTPEYNSPLHF. In nucleotides, the CDR3 is TGTGCCAGCAGTTTTACGCCAGAGTATAATTCACCCCTCCACTTT.

This clonotype was found a few times. The chain uses TRBV29-1 and TRBJ2-7; 10 bases agree with TRBD1. The CDR3 totals 13 residues. The ends lost 8 bases at V and 5 bases at J; junction bases unmatched: 9. CDR1 is SQVTM, CDR2 ANQGSEA, per germline. CDR3 residues: CSCRDRGLHEQYF. In nucleotides, the CDR3 is TGCAGCTGCCGGGACAGGGGCCTCCACGAGCAGTACTTC.

Many counts were recorded for this clonotype. V is TRBV29-1 and J is TRBJ1-3; possibly TRBD1 for D (6 bases). The CDR3 runs 15 residues. The germline V gene encodes CDR1 SQVTM and CDR2 ANQGSEA. Trimming left V 5 bases short and J 0 bases short, with 14 bases between. The CDR3, as DNA: TGCAGCGTTAAAGGAGGGACAAACTCTGGAAACACCATATATTTT. Its protein product is CSVKGGTNSGNTIYF.

V usage is TRBV9 and J usage is TRBJ2-2, with unresolved D. V lost 5 bases to trimming and J lost 8 bases, with 13 bases between them. The CDR3 covers 13 residues. The germline gives CDR1 SGDLS, CDR2 YYNGEE. The CDR3 region has the DNA TGTGCCAGCAGGGCAGTCGACGAGGGGGAGCTGTTTTTT. Residues: CASRAVDEGELFF.

This clonotype is deemed medium-sized. V gene TRBV7-3 combines with J gene TRBJ1-1, with a weak D call TRBD1 (6 bases). The germline CDR1 and CDR2 sequences are SGHTA and FQGTGA. V lost 5 bases to trimming and J lost 5 bases, with 12 bases between them. The CDR3 has 13 amino acids. This CDR3 is CASSPRGATEAFF. Written as DNA, the CDR3 is TGTGCCAGCAGCCCAAGGGGGGCAACTGAAGCTTTCTTT.

This clonotype was counted between two and nine times. This may stem from a read error, because a much larger clone lies one nucleotide away. The chain carries TRBV4-1 and TRBJ1-4; TRBD1 might be the D (6 bases). Germline V gives CDR1 MGHRA, CDR2 YSYEKL. The CDR3 has 15 residues. The V gene lost 5 bases and the J gene lost 5 bases, with 15 bases spanning the gap. The CDR3 DNA reads as TGCGCCAGCAGCTCCTCCGGGGGGCAGAATGAAAAACTGTTTTTT. This translates into CASSSSGGQNEKLFF.

This clonotype was detected only a few times. The gene calls are TRBV7-9 and TRBJ1-1; D remains unclear. Germline CDR1 and CDR2: SEHNR and FQNEAQ (reference sequence). V shed 8 bases and J shed 6 bases, with 10 bases lying between them. This CDR3 region has 11 residues. CDR3 sequence: CASGREAEAFF. The CDR3 region has the DNA TGTGCCAGCGGTAGGGAGGCTGAAGCTTTCTTT.

There are many counts of this clonotype. This rearrangement joins TRBV4-1 to TRBJ1-5, with TRBD1 as a possible D gene (5 bases). Trimming pared 4 bases from V and 7 bases from J, leaving 11 bases between. CDR1 is MGHRA and CDR2 is YSYEKL in the germline V gene. The CDR3 is made up of 13 amino acids. The CDR3 protein is CASSLGPQQPQHF. The CDR3 bases are TGCGCCAGCAGCCTGGGACCCCAGCAGCCCCAGCATTTT.

This clonotype is classed as medium-sized. This chain links TRBV18 with TRBJ1-3; D ambiguous. The CDR3 totals 17 residues. Germline V gene sequence: CDR1 KGHSH, CDR2 LQKENI. Between the trimmed V and J ends, which lost 2 bases and 0 bases, there was a span of 14 bases. The chain's CDR3 is CASSPAYGSGSGNTIYF. The CDR3 DNA reads TGTGCCAGCTCACCAGCATATGGATCCGGCTCTGGAAACACCATATATTTT. The complete variable domain, with remaining parts taken from reference TRBV18 and TRBJ1-3, reads NAGVMQNPRHLVRRRGQEARLRCSPMKGHSHVYWYRQLPEEGLKFMVYLQKENIIDESGMPKERFSAEFPKEGPSILRIQQVVRGDSAAYFCASSPAYGSGSGNTIYFGEGSWLTVV.

This clonotype ranks as medium-sized. This chain joins TRBV7-3 and TRBJ1-6; D is unclear. The V gene lost 2 bases and the J gene lost 6 bases, with 8 bases spanning the gap. The CDR3 sequence is 14 residues long. Germline values: CDR1 SGHTA, CDR2 FQGTGA. The CDR3 sequence is CASSLSYVNSPLHF. CDR3 sequence (DNA): TGTGCCAGCAGCTTATCCTACGTTAATTCACCCCTCCACTTT.

This clonotype is deemed medium-sized. The gene calls are TRBV20-1 and TRBJ1-5; 8 bases line up with TRBD1. This CDR3 has 16 residues. V dropped 0 bases and J dropped 2; count of bases not matched to a gene: 6. Germline V gene data show CDR1 as DFQATT and CDR2 as SNEGSKA (reference sequence). The CDR3 loop reads CSARELGTGGNQPQHF. CDR3 coding DNA: TGCAGTGCTAGAGAGCTTGGGACAGGTGGCAATCAGCCCCAGCATTTT.

This rearrangement joins TRBV10-3 to TRBJ2-7, with D possibly being TRBD1 (7 bases). CDR3 size: 16 residues. Germline CDR1 is ENHRY and CDR2 is SYGVKD. V was cut by 0 bases and J by 6 bases, with 18 bases left in between. CDR3 sequence (DNA): TGTGCCATCAGTGAGTCGACTCGAAACCAGGGGGGCGAGCAGTACTTC. It codes for CAISESTRNQGGEQYF.

This clonotype was recorded a few times. V is TRBV2 and J is TRBJ2-2; D not resolved. The length of the CDR3 is 15 residues. Trimming took off 6 bases at V and 4 bases at J, with 15 bases between the two ends. Per germline, CDR1 SNHLY and CDR2 FYNNEI. The DNA of the CDR3 is TGTGCCAGCAGAGTAAGCAGTCCGTCCACCGGGGAGCTGTTTTTT. This gives the protein CASRVSSPSTGELFF.

By frequency in the sample, this clonotype is medium-sized. DNA for the CDR3: TGTGCCAGCAGTCGGCGACAGGAATACAATGAGCAGTTCTTC. Translation gives CASSRRQEYNEQFF. V usage is TRBV27 and J usage is TRBJ2-1; D might be TRBD1 (6 bases). The V gene's germline CDR1 is MNHEY and CDR2 SMNVEV (reference sequence). V lost 5 bases and J 4 bases, leaving 12 bases between the germline ends. This CDR3 region has 14 residues.

By its share, this clonotype is medium-sized. The chain uses TRBV5-1 and TRBJ2-2; D is undetermined. Trimming left V 0 bases short and J 4 bases short, with 7 bases between. CDR3 length: 14 amino acids. Per germline, CDR1 SGHRS and CDR2 YFSETQ. CDR3 region: CASSLDVFTGELFF. CDR3 nucleotides: TGCGCCAGCAGCTTGGACGTCTTCACCGGGGAGCTGTTTTTT.